This T cell receptor (beta chain) emerged from a study of blood T cell repertoires in COVID-19 (TCRdb year 2020). Describing the broader study: Collaborator samples came from the United States, Italy and Spain and covered acute and convalescent phases of COVID-19. The material from the prospective study consisted of cDNA or gDNA derived from T cells, B-cell-depleted T cells, or PBMCs. The dataset comprised deeply sampled blood TCRbeta repertoires from subjects exposed to, actively infected with, or recovered from COVID-19. The repertoires were released in a freely available public database intended as a resource for research on the immune response to SARS-CoV-2. Samples came from the ongoing ImmuneRACE study (first 160 participants) plus 1,254 subjects from 6 global collaborators. Sample metadata almost always included a de-identified subject ID, COVID-19 status, age in years and sex. Where available, HLA class I and class II types were taken from metadata supplied by the sample provider and were not determined by assay-based typing.

One collaborating source in Seattle enrolled patients during active infection and followed them longitudinally through the course of disease. Each collaborating institution followed its own protocols to collect whole blood in K2EDTA tubes. For TCRbeta analysis, collaborator samples were shipped as frozen whole blood, as isolated PBMCs, or as DNA extracted from either sample type. TCRbeta CDR3 regions were amplified from genomic DNA using the immunoSEQ Assay, a bias-controlled multiplex PCR. The published analysis was carried out like this. Nucleated cell counts per sample were estimated from amplification of reference gene primers within the assay. To quantify the absolute abundance of each unique TCRbeta CDR3 rearrangement, sequence reads were collapsed and filtered. For each sample, productive Simpson clonality was calculated as the square root of Simpson's diversity index across productive rearrangements. Here the immuneACCESS table is served through TCRdb, limited to in-frame sequences with V and J called. Missing clones are a known gap in these copies; in checked studies unresolved V genes cover under half, and the rest lacks a known reason. V and J calls and clone size are given by that table; D and trimming were obtained from the DNA. For this sample there are approximately 480,000 clones; approximately 89% appear just once. The ten most abundant clones make up over 0.7% of the sample.

This clone turned up a few times. Its antigen specificity is not known. No per-base quality is available; no much larger clone lies one base away. Trimming accounts for 2 bases at V and 3 bases at J, while the number of junction bases matched to no gene is 6. CDR1 and CDR2 are drawn from the germline V gene: MGHRA, YSYEKL. The CDR3 holds 16 amino acids from the cysteine to the phenylalanine. Here the CDR3 DNA is all that survives: 48 bases in frame from base 1. What the research found in general, with its limitations: How much clinical and demographic metadata was included differed by source and by participant, and the metadata was provided uncurated.

This clonotype was sampled from a man aged 18 to 30 with COVID-19, enrolled during active disease. The sample comprised peripheral blood. The sequence joins TRBV4-1 to TRBJ2-7, and 11 bases in between align with TRBD2. The DNA sequence is TGCGCCAGCAGCCAAACCCTAGCGGGAGGTAGCTACGAGCAGTACTTC. The encoded protein is CASSQTLAGGSYEQYF.